The 28 T cell receptor beta chains given below trace back to one sample, sequenced in a study of STAT5B mutations in CD4+ large granular lymphocyte leukemia. Produced via immunoSEQ multiplex PCR; TCRdb's table is partial and in-frame only. This table holds tens of thousands of clones, 70% to 90% found once. The sequenced sample was CD4+ T cells from blood buffy coats. The receptors shown here come from a human donor in good health.

For the CDR3, the DNA is TGTGCCAGCAGGCGAGCCGGGACAGTAAACACCGGGGAGCTGTTTTTT. This sequence encodes CASRRAGTVNTGELFF. V and J are TRBV7-8 and TRBJ2-2; TRBD1 matches 7 bases. The length of the CDR3 is 16 residues. Germline lookup yields CDR1 SGHVS and CDR2 FQNEAQ. V shed 6 bases and J 2 bases; nucleotides not matched to a gene: 9.

J is TRBJ2-7 and V is TRBV10-3, with 8 bases aligning to TRBD2. In germline, CDR1 is ENHRY, CDR2 SYGVKD. There are 16 residues in the CDR3. The CDR3 region is CPSGTAGGPRNYEQYF. CDR3 nucleotide sequence: TGTCCCTCAGGAACCGCGGGAGGTCCGCGAAACTACGAGCAGTACTTC.

The chain recombines TRBV18 with TRBJ2-2; a weak D match, TRBD1 (6 bases). This CDR3 is built from 16 residues. Trimming shortened V by 2 bases and J by 4 bases, and 14 bases separated the two germline ends. Germline V lookup: CDR1 KGHSH, CDR2 LQKENI. The CDR3 nucleotides read TGTGCCAGCTCACCAACCGGCCCCAGGGGCACCGGGGAGCTGTTTTTT. It translates to CASSPTGPRGTGELFF.

The rearrangement joins TRBV9 to TRBJ1-1, with no clear D. The CDR3 is 13 amino acids. The germline gives CDR1 SGDLS, CDR2 YYNGEE. V lost 0 bases and J 0 bases, leaving 3 bases between the germline ends. The CDR3 DNA sequence: TGTGCCAGCAGCGTAGCGGTGAACACTGAAGCTTTCTTT. This codes for CASSVAVNTEAFF. The full variable domain, its missing parts supplied by reference TRBV9 and TRBJ1-1, is DSGVTQTPKHLITATGQRVTLRCSPRSGDLSVYWYQQSLDQGLQFLIQYYNGEERAKGNILERFSAQQFPDLHSELNLSSLELGDSALYFCASSVAVNTEAFFGQGTRLTVV.

A few counts support this clone. The J gene is TRBJ1-2, the V gene TRBV18; 10 bases are a match to TRBD1. The CDR3 runs 16 residues. Trimming took 3 bases from V and 7 from J; bases not matched to a gene: 11. Germline V CDR1 and CDR2: KGHSH, LQKENI. In DNA form, the CDR3 reads TGTGCCAGCTCACCGATCCCCCCGACAGGGGGCTCTGGCTACACCTTC. Its translation is CASSPIPPTGGSGYTF.

CDR3 nucleotides: TGTGCCAGCAGCCCCCGAGCCTCGACCTCGTCCGGTGAGCAGTTCTTC. Translated, it gives CASSPRASTSSGEQFF. The chain is built from TRBV9 and TRBJ2-1; D call uncertain. V lost 4 bases, J lost 9 bases, and 23 bases lay in between. The germline V gene encodes CDR1 SGDLS and CDR2 YYNGEE. CDR3 length: 16 residues.

The V gene is TRBV19, the J gene TRBJ1-1; TRBD1 matches at 8 bases. CDR1 is LNHDA and CDR2 is SQIVND in the germline V gene (reference sequence). The CDR3 runs to 18 residues. With 10 bases clipped from V and 2 bases from J, the junction kept 21 bases outside the gene matches. The CDR3 DNA sequence: TGTGCCACCAAAAGGGAGACAGGGGTGATCGGGTATAACACTGAAGCTTTCTTT. This codes for CATKRETGVIGYNTEAFF. Variable domain in full (rest from reference TRBV19 and TRBJ1-1): DGGITQSPKYLFRKEGQNVTLSCEQNLNHDAMYWYRQDPGQGLRLIYYSQIVNDFQKGDIAEGYSVSREKKESFPLTVTSAQKNPTAFYLCATKRETGVIGYNTEAFFGQGTRLTVV.

The DNA of the CDR3 is TGTGCCAGCAGCTTAGGAGGTCTGATCGGTTACGAGCAGTACTTC. Protein: CASSLGGLIGYEQYF. The rearrangement uses TRBV11-3 and TRBJ2-7; no definite D call. There are 15 residues in the CDR3. Germline CDR1 and CDR2: SGHNT and YENEEA. Trimming stripped 1 base from V and 4 bases from J, with 14 bases between.

This clone has just one count. This sequence joins TRBV5-1 and TRBJ2-2; no firm D call. The germline V and J ends were trimmed by 5 bases and 5 bases, with 13 bases remaining between them. Germline CDR1 is SGHRS and CDR2 is YFSETQ. The CDR3 is 14 amino acids. As DNA, the CDR3 is TGCGCCAGCAGAGAGGCTGGGCGGACCGGGGAGCTGTTTTTT. Translation: CASREAGRTGELFF.

This clone was seen just once. The chain's CDR3 is CAITGGQETSYEQYF. In DNA, the CDR3 is TGTGCCATAACGGGAGGTCAGGAGACCTCCTACGAGCAGTACTTC. J is TRBJ2-7 and V is TRBV10-3; 7 bases map to TRBD2. Losses at the gene ends were 9 bases for V and 0 bases for J; bases not matched to a gene: 11. The CDR3 is made up of 15 amino acids. Germline loops: CDR1 ENHRY, CDR2 SYGVKD.

The rearrangement links TRBV4-1 to TRBJ1-2; no clear D gene. This CDR3 region has 13 residues. V shed 1 base and J shed 8 bases, with 11 bases lying between them. Per the germline V gene, CDR1 is MGHRA and CDR2 is YSYEKL. The CDR3 is CASSQGRKEGYTF. CDR3 in DNA: TGCGCCAGCAGCCAAGGTCGAAAGGAGGGCTACACCTTC.

The J gene is TRBJ2-7, the V gene TRBV11-3; D unresolved. This CDR3 has 12 amino acids. V was clipped by 1 base and J by 6 bases, with 7 bases between them. Germline lookup yields CDR1 SGHNT and CDR2 YENEEA. CDR3 region: CASSLGFREQYF. The DNA of the CDR3 is TGTGCCAGCAGCTTAGGGTTCCGCGAGCAGTACTTC.

This chain connects TRBV5-7 to TRBJ2-1; D unresolved. TRBV5-7 is marked as an open reading frame, function uncertain. CDR3 length equals 15 residues. Between the trimmed V and J ends, which lost 0 bases and 14 bases, there was a span of 21 bases. The DNA of the CDR3 is TGTGCCAGCAGCTTGGAGGTCACACTGACCAGCTTAAAGTTCTTC. The encoded protein is CASSLEVTLTSLKFF.

The genes are TRBV5-4 and TRBJ2-2; 14 positions agree with TRBD2. The CDR3 is made up of 17 amino acids. V was pared by 0 bases and J by 4 bases, with 2 bases of the junction left unmatched. The germline CDR1 and CDR2 sequences are SGHNT and YYREEE (reference sequence). The CDR3: CASSLGGTSGSTGELFF. The CDR3 DNA is TGTGCCAGCAGCTTGGGGGGGACTAGCGGGAGCACCGGGGAGCTGTTTTTT.

This chain joins TRBV11-2 and TRBJ2-5; TRBD1 matches at 9 bases. CDR1 and CDR2 from the germline V gene are SGHAT and FQNNGV. There are 15 residues in the CDR3. Trimming cost V 2 bases and J 5 bases; bases outside gene matches: 6. The DNA of the CDR3 is TGTGCCAGCAGCTTAATAACAGGGGGCCGTGAGACCCAGTACTTC. Its protein product is CASSLITGGRETQYF.

The CDR3 sequence is CASSVGLAGGNEQFF. Here the CDR3 DNA reads TGTGCCAGCAGCGTTGGACTAGCGGGGGGCAATGAGCAGTTCTTC. The chain has TRBV9 and TRBJ2-1; 14 nucleotides agree with TRBD2. This CDR3 has 15 residues. Germline CDR1 is SGDLS and CDR2 is YYNGEE. Germline trimming cut 2 bases from V and 6 bases from J; bases unmatched to any gene: 1.

This clone turned up a few times. The V and J genes are TRBV6-6 and TRBJ1-1; D is unresolved. The V end was cut by 5 bases, the J end by 8 bases, with 15 bases between. The CDR3 spans 13 residues. Germline CDR1 and CDR2: MNHNY and SVGAGI (reference sequence). The CDR3 DNA is TGTGCCAGCAGTCCTATATTTCCCGCGGAAGCTTTCTTT. It codes for CASSPIFPAEAFF.

The chain has TRBV29-1 and TRBJ1-1; maybe TRBD1 (5 bases). V lost 6 bases and J 1 base, leaving 9 bases between the germline ends. Per the germline V gene, CDR1 is SQVTM and CDR2 is ANQGSEA. The CDR3 has 12 amino acids. DNA for the CDR3: TGCAGCGTCGGGACGGGGAACACTGAAGCTTTCTTT. Its protein is CSVGTGNTEAFF. Full variable domain (remainder filled in from reference TRBV29-1 and TRBJ1-1): SAVISQKPSRDICQRGTSLTIQCQVDSQVTMMFWYRQQPGQSLTLIATANQGSEATYESGFVIDKFPISRPNLTFSTLTVSNMSPEDSSIYLCSVGTGNTEAFFGQGTRLTVV.

CDR3 sequence reads: CASSMSFRGRKKLFF. In DNA, the CDR3 is TGTGCCAGTAGTATGAGTTTCAGGGGGCGGAAAAAACTGTTTTTT. J is TRBJ1-4 and V is TRBV19, with TRBD1 identical over 8 bases. This CDR3 region has 15 residues. Germline CDR1 and CDR2: LNHDA and SQIVND (reference sequence). Trimming removed 3 bases from V and 9 bases from J; junction bases left unmatched: 9.

The chain couples TRBV7-2 to TRBJ2-2, with no clear D. V lost 6 bases and J 1 base, leaving 9 bases between the germline ends. This CDR3 is built from 14 residues. Per germline, CDR1 SGHTA and CDR2 FQGNSA. The DNA for the CDR3 is TGTGCCAGCAGTCCCGGATGGAACACCGGGGAGCTGTTTTTT. It yields the protein CASSPGWNTGELFF.

This clone was counted a single time. The rearrangement uses TRBV5-6 and TRBJ1-2; D gene uncertain. This CDR3 has 12 amino acids. The V gene lost 0 bases and the J gene lost 5 bases, with 5 bases spanning the gap. In germline, CDR1 is SGHDT, CDR2 YYEEEE. CDR3 protein: CASSLGPYGYTF. The CDR3 DNA follows: TGTGCCAGCAGCTTGGGACCTTATGGCTACACCTTC.

The V and J genes are TRBV4-3 and TRBJ2-3; 9 positions agree with TRBD2. V dropped 4 bases and J dropped 3; count of bases not matched to a gene: 11. CDR1 and CDR2 from the germline V gene are LGHNA and YSLEER. The CDR3 runs 17 residues. In DNA, the CDR3 is TGCGCCAGCAGCCCCCGGGGAGGCGGGGGGGATACAGATACGCAGTATTTT. Translation: CASSPRGGGGDTDTQYF.

V usage is TRBV11-1 and J usage is TRBJ1-1, with D unresolved. Germline V gene data show CDR1 as SGHAT and CDR2 as FQDESV (reference sequence). The CDR3 has 15 residues. V was pared by 4 bases and J by 2 bases, with 14 bases between. In DNA, the CDR3 is TGTGCCAGCAGCTGGCGGGGAAAGACCAACACTGAAGCTTTCTTT. Translation: CASSWRGKTNTEAFF.

This chain uses TRBV10-3 with TRBJ2-1; TRBD2 agrees at 10 bases. V lost 4 bases to trimming and J lost 7 bases; unmatched junction nucleotides: 7. There are 15 residues in the CDR3. Germline CDR1 reads ENHRY; CDR2 reads SYGVKD. CDR3 in amino acids: CAISGASGRSNEQFF. CDR3 sequence (DNA): TGTGCCATCAGTGGGGCTAGCGGGAGATCGAATGAGCAGTTCTTC.

V usage is TRBV5-4 and J usage is TRBJ2-3; TRBD2 matches 8 bases. V lost 6 bases to trimming and J lost 1 base; unmatched junction nucleotides: 7. CDR1 and CDR2 from the germline V gene are SGHNT and YYREEE (reference sequence). CDR3 length equals 15 residues. DNA of the CDR3: TGTGCCAGCACCCGGGGGGGGTCTGGCACAGATACGCAGTATTTT. Translating gives CASTRGGSGTDTQYF.

The chain recombines TRBV27 with TRBJ2-7, with 7 nucleotides matching TRBD1. Looked up from germline, CDR1 is MNHEY and CDR2 is SMNVEV (reference sequence). This CDR3 is 13 amino acids long. V shed 4 bases and J 4 bases; nucleotides not matched to a gene: 4. The CDR3 sequence: CASSSLDRYEQYF. The CDR3 DNA reads as TGTGCCAGCAGTTCCTTGGACAGGTACGAGCAGTACTTC.

In this sample, this clone turned up once. The rearrangement links TRBV4-3 to TRBJ1-5; D not certain. Per germline, CDR1 LGHNA and CDR2 YSLEER. Trimming removed 0 bases at V and 4 bases at J, with 16 bases between. This CDR3 has 17 amino acids. CDR3 sequence: CASSQENIPPLNQPQHF. Here the CDR3 DNA reads TGCGCCAGCAGCCAAGAAAACATCCCACCCTTAAATCAGCCCCAGCATTTT.

The CDR3 reads CASSVGGPYNEQFF. The CDR3 nucleotides are TGTGCCAGCAGCGTAGGGGGCCCCTACAATGAGCAGTTCTTC. The V gene is TRBV9, the J gene TRBJ2-1; maybe TRBD1 (5 bases). The CDR3 extends over 14 amino acids. CDR1 is SGDLS and CDR2 is YYNGEE in the germline V gene. Deletions cut 0 bases from V and 2 bases from J, with 6 bases between.